Reported below is one T cell receptor (beta chain). One end of the junction does not line up with germline, which may come from a read error. These data originate in a study of blood T cell repertoires in COVID-19. Study-level information: Spain, Italy and the United States supplied samples that represented acute and convalescent COVID-19.

Source study methods: Cell counts per sample came from amplifying reference gene primers. The method was immunoSEQ multiplex PCR; TCRdb's version includes in-frame clones alone and lacks a portion of them. D and trimming come from the DNA, and the V and J calls and clone size come from that table. This table has under 65,000 clones, roughly 90% appearing once. From germline, CDR1 is LGHDT and CDR2 YNNKEL (reference sequence). This CDR3 is 14 amino acids long. The source of this sequence is an older man in a cohort sampled during active COVID-19. This sequence joins TRBV3-1 (or the pseudogene TRBV3-2) and TRBJ2-1; 12 bases are shared with TRBD2. Specimen: peripheral blood. In nucleotides, the CDR3 is TGTGCCGGCAGCCAACTAGCGGGAGGAAATGAGCAGTTCTTC. Translation gives CAGSQLAGGNEQFF.